These 10 T cell receptor beta chains were sequenced from one sample in a study of blood T cells in healthy people across ages (dated by TCRdb to about 2015). Library preparation was by 5' RACE. Sequencer: Illumina HiSeq 2500. The second PCR ran for about 6 to 11 cycles and used a J-beta primer mix along with a sample-barcoded 5' primer. Using fastp trimming at Q25 and MiXCR clonotype assembly, TCRdb reanalyzed the public sequencing data and kept in-frame beta chains. Records with the same CDR3 protein are collapsed into one entry carrying the most frequent genes and DNA. The sample table holds under 950,000 distinct CDR3 sequences, of which about 20% were seen once. The ten largest clonotypes hold about 22% of the sample. The material sequenced was blood. Receptors originate from a man in his 70s in good health.

This clonotype was observed a few times. V usage is TRBV11-2 and J usage is TRBJ1-4; D call uncertain. V was clipped by 3 bases and J by 3 bases, with 14 bases between them. This CDR3 region has 16 residues. Germline values: CDR1 SGHAT, CDR2 FQNNGV. CDR3 in amino acids: CASSLALGRANEKLFF. As DNA, the CDR3 is TGTGCCAGCAGCTTGGCCTTGGGCCGCGCTAATGAAAAACTGTTTTTT. The variable domain in full, completed from reference TRBV11-2 and TRBJ1-4, reads EAGVAQSPRYKIIEKRQSVAFWCNPISGHATLYWYQQILGQGPKLLIQFQNNGVVDDSQLPKDRFSAERLKGVDSTLKIQPAKLEDSAVYLCASSLALGRANEKLFFGSGTQLSVL.

J is TRBJ1-1 and V is TRBV5-1, with D uncertain. The CDR3 totals 15 residues. Germline V gives CDR1 SGHRS, CDR2 YFSETQ. Between the trimmed V and J ends, which lost 1 base and 0 bases, there was a span of 10 bases. The CDR3 protein is CASSLSGLMNTEAFF. The CDR3 DNA is TGCGCCAGCAGCTTGAGTGGCCTTATGAACACTGAAGCTTTCTTT.

This clonotype was seen more than once but under ten times. The rearrangement uses TRBV4-3 and TRBJ2-7, with D hard to call. The J call is in doubt because the DNA end fits TRBJ2-1 better. Germline loops: CDR1 LGHNA, CDR2 YSLEER. CDR3 length: 12 residues. This chain's CDR3 is CASSQKFDEQFF. In DNA form, the CDR3 reads TGCGCCAGCAGCCAAAAGTTTGATGAGCAGTTCTTC.

CDR3 residues: CASSPWDLEAEAFF. The CDR3 DNA reads TGCGCCAGCAGCCCGTGGGACCTAGAGGCTGAAGCTTTCTTT. The chain uses TRBV5-1 and TRBJ1-1; tentative D call: TRBD1 (5 bases). Germline V lookup: CDR1 SGHRS, CDR2 YFSETQ. The ends were cut back, 4 bases at V and 6 bases at J, with 16 bases in the middle. This CDR3 comprises 14 residues. Variable domain in full (rest from reference TRBV5-1 and TRBJ1-1): KAGVTQTPRYLIKTRGQQVTLSCSPISGHRSVSWYQQTPGQGLQFLFEYFSETQRNKGNFPGRFSGRQFSNSRSEMNVSTLELGDSALYLCASSPWDLEAEAFFGQGTRLTVV.

This clonotype was counted ten times or more. V and J are TRBV7-8 and TRBJ2-3, with 8 bases matching TRBD2. This CDR3 is built from 15 residues. Trimming removed 1 base from V and 2 bases from J; junction bases left unmatched: 2. Germline V lookup: CDR1 SGHVS, CDR2 FQNEAQ. CDR3 sequence (DNA): TGTGCCAGCAGCTTAGGTAGCGGGATCACAGATACGCAGTATTTT. Translated: CASSLGSGITDTQYF.

There are many counts of this clonotype. The gene calls are TRBV5-1 and TRBJ1-6, with 7 bases matching TRBD1. With 4 bases clipped from V and 6 bases from J, the junction kept 7 bases outside the gene matches. Per the germline V gene, CDR1 is SGHRS and CDR2 is YFSETQ. The CDR3 spans 15 residues. This CDR3 reads CASSDRQGGNSPLHF. The CDR3 nucleotides are TGCGCCAGCAGCGATCGACAGGGTGGTAATTCACCCCTCCACTTT. The full variable domain, in which reference TRBV5-1 and TRBJ1-6 provide the parts outside the CDR3, is KAGVTQTPRYLIKTRGQQVTLSCSPISGHRSVSWYQQTPGQGLQFLFEYFSETQRNKGNFPGRFSGRQFSNSRSEMNVSTLELGDSALYLCASSDRQGGNSPLHFGNGTRLTVT.

The chain uses TRBV4-3 and TRBJ2-4; D unclear. The CDR3 is 13 residues long. Trimming shortened V by 3 bases and J by 6 bases, and 9 bases separated the two germline ends. Germline-derived CDR1 and CDR2 are LGHNA and YSLEER. CDR3 residues: CASSQESRNIQYF. The CDR3 DNA sequence: TGCGCCAGCAGCCAGGAGTCGCGAAACATTCAGTACTTC.

This clonotype was counted between two and nine times. The V gene is TRBV12-3 or TRBV12-4, the J gene TRBJ2-5, with 10 bases that match TRBD2. The assigned J gene may be wrong: the sequence end matches TRBJ2-1 better. CDR3 length: 15 amino acids. CDR3 DNA: TGTGCCAGCAGACACCTAGCGGGAGATGGCAATGAGCAGTTCTTC. Its protein product is CASRHLAGDGNEQFF.

In its sample, this clonotype was seen a few times. At one end the junction does not follow the germline gene, possibly because of a read error. The chain carries TRBV14 and TRBJ1-2, with a possible D match to TRBD1 (5 bases). This CDR3 is built from 13 residues. Germline V gene lookup returns CDR1 SGHDN and CDR2 FVKESK. The CDR3: CASSQEKWGDFHF. As DNA, the CDR3 is TGTGCCAGCAGCCAAGAGAAGTGGGGGGATTTCCACTTC.

The gene calls are TRBV7-2 and TRBJ2-3; the D gene is possibly TRBD2 (6 bases). The V end lost 4 bases, the J end lost 10 bases, and 15 bases lay between the germline ends. Germline V gene data show CDR1 as SGHTA and CDR2 as FQGNSA. This CDR3 is 13 amino acids long. The CDR3, as DNA: TGTGCCAGCAGCTCCGGGTGGGCTAGCGCGCAGTATTTT. Encoded protein: CASSSGWASAQYF.